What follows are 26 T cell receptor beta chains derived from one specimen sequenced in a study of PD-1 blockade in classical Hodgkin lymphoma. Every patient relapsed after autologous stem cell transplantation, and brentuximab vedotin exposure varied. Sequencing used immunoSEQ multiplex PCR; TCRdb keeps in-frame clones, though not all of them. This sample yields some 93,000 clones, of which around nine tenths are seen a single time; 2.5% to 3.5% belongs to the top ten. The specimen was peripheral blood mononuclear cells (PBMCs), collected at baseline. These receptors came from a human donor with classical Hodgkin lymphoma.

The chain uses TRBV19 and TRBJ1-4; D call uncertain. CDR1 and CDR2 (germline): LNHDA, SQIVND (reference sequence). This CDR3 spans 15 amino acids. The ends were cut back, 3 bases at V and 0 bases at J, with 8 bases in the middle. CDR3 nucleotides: TGTGCCAGTAGTATCCTAGCGGCAACTAATGAAAAACTGTTTTTT. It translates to CASSILAATNEKLFF.

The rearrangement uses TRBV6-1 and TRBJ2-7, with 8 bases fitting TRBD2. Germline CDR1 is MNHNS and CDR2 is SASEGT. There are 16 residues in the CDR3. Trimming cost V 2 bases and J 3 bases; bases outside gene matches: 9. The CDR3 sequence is CASSEWTGGANYEQYF. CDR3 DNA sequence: TGTGCCAGCAGTGAATGGACCGGGGGGGCGAACTACGAGCAGTACTTC.

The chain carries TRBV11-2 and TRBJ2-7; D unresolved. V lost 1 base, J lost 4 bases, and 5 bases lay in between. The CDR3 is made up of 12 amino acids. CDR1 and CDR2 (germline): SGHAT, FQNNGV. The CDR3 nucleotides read TGTGCCAGCAGCTTAGTACGATACGAGCAGTACTTC. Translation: CASSLVRYEQYF.

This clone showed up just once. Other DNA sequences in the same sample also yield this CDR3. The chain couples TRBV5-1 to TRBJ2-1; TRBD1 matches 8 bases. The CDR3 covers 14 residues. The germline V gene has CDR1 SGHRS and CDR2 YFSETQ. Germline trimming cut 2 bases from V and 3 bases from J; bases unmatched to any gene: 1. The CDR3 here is CASSLDRGYNEQFF. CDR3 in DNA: TGCGCCAGCAGCTTAGACAGGGGCTACAATGAGCAGTTCTTC. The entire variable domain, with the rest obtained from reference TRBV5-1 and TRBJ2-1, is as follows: KAGVTQTPRYLIKTRGQQVTLSCSPISGHRSVSWYQQTPGQGLQFLFEYFSETQRNKGNFPGRFSGRQFSNSRSEMNVSTLELGDSALYLCASSLDRGYNEQFFGPGTRLTVL.

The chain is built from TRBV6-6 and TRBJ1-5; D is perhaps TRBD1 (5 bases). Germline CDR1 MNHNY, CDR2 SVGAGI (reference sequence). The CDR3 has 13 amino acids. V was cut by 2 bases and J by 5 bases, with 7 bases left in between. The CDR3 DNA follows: TGTGCCAGCAGTTACGGGACCGATCAGCCCCAGCATTTT. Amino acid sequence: CASSYGTDQPQHF.

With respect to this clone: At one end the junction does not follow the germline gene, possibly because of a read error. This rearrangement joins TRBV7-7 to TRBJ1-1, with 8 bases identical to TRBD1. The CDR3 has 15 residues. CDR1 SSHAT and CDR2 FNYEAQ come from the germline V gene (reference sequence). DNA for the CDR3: TGTGCTAGCAGCTCCCGGACAGGGCCTCTCGCTGAAGCTTTCTTT. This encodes CASSSRTGPLAEAFF.

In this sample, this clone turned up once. The CDR3 reads CASRTAGTGGTEAFF. The CDR3 DNA sequence: TGTGCCAGCAGGACGGCCGGGACAGGGGGCACTGAAGCTTTCTTT. The genes are TRBV7-9 and TRBJ1-1; 11 bases are a match to TRBD1. V dropped 6 bases and J dropped 4; count of bases not matched to a gene: 7. Germline V gene data show CDR1 as SEHNR and CDR2 as FQNEAQ (reference sequence). The CDR3 has 15 residues.

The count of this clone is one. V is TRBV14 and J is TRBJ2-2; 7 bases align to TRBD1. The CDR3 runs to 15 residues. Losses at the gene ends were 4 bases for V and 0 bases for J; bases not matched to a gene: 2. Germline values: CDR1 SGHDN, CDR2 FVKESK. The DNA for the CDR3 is TGTGCCAGCAGCCTCGACAGGGCGAACACCGGGGAGCTGTTTTTT. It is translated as CASSLDRANTGELFF.

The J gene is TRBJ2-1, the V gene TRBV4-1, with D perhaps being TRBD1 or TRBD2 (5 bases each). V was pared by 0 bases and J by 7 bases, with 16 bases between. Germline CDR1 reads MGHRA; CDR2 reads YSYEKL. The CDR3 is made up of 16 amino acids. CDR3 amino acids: CASSQDGRGRRNEQFF. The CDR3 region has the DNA TGCGCCAGCAGCCAAGATGGTCGGGGCCGGAGGAATGAGCAGTTCTTC.

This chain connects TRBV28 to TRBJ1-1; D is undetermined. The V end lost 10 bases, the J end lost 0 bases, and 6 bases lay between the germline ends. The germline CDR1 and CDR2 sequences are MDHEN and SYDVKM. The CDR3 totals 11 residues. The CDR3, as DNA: TGTGCCACCCTTCTGAACACTGAAGCTTTCTTT. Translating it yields CATLLNTEAFF.

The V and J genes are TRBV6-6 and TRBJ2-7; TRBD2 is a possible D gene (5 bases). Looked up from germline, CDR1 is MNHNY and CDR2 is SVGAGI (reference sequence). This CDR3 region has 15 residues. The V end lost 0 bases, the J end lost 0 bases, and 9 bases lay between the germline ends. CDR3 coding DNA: TGTGCCAGCAGTTACTCTTCGGGGATCTCCTACGAGCAGTACTTC. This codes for CASSYSSGISYEQYF.

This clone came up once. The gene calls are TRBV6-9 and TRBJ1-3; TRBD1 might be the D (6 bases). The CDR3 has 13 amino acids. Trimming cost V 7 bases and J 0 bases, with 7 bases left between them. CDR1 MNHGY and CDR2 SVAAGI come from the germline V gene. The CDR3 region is CASKGGSGNTIYF. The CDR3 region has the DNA TGTGCCAGCAAGGGGGGCTCTGGAAACACCATATATTTT.

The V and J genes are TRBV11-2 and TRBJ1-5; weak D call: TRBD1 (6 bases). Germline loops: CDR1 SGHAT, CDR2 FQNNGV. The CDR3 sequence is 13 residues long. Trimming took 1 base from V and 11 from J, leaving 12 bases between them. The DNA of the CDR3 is TGTGCCAGCAGCTTAGGGGGGGCAGGTACCCAGCATTTT. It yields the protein CASSLGGAGTQHF.

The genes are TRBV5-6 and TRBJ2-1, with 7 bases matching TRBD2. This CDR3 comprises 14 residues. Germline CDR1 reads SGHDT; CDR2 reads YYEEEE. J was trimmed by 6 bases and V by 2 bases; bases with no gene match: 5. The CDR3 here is CASSFGLVSNEQFF. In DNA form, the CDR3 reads TGTGCCAGCAGCTTCGGACTAGTATCCAATGAGCAGTTCTTC.

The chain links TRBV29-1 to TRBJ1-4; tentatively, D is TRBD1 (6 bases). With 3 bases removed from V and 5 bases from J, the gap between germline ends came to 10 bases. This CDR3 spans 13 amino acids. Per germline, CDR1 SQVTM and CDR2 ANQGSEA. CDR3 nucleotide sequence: TGCAGCGTTGATACAACAGGGAATGAAAAACTGTTTTTT. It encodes CSVDTTGNEKLFF.

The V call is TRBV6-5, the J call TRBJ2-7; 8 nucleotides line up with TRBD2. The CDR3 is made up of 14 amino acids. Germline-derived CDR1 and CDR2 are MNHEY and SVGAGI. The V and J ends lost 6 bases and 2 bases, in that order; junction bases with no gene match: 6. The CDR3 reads CASRLLAETYEQYF. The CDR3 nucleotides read TGTGCCAGCAGATTACTAGCGGAAACCTACGAGCAGTACTTC.

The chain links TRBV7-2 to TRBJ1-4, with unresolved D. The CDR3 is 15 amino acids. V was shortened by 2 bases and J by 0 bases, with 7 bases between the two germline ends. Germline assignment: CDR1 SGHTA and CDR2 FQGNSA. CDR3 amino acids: CASSLQQSTNEKLFF. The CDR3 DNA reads TGTGCCAGCAGCTTACAGCAGTCAACTAATGAAAAACTGTTTTTT.

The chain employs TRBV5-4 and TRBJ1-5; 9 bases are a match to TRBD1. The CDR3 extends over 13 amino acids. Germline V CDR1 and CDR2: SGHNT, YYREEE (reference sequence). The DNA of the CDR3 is TGTGCAACACAGGGGGCGCGAGATCAGCCCCAGCATTTT. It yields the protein CATQGARDQPQHF. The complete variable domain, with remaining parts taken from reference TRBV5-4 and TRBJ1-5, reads ETGVTQSPTHLIKTRGQQVTLRCSSQSGHNTVSWYQQALGQGPQFIFQYYREEENGRGNFPPRFSGLQFPNYSSELNVNALELDDSALYLCATQGARDQPQHFGDGTRLSIL.

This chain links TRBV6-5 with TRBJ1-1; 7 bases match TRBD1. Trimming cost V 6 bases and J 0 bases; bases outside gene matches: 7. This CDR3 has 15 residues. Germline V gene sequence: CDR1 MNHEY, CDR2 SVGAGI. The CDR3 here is CASRGYRGLNTEAFF. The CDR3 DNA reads TGTGCCAGCAGAGGTTACAGGGGTCTGAACACTGAAGCTTTCTTT.

CDR3 in DNA: TGTGCCAGCAGTCCCGGGCAAGAGACCCAGTACTTC. This sequence encodes CASSPGQETQYF. This chain links TRBV27 with TRBJ2-5; D call uncertain. CDR1 and CDR2 (germline): MNHEY, SMNVEV (reference sequence). The germline V and J ends were trimmed by 5 bases and 2 bases, with 6 bases remaining between them. This CDR3 contains 12 residues.

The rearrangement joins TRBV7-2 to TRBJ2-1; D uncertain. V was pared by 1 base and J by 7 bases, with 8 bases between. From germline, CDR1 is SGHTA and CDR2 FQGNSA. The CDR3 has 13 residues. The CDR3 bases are TGTGCCAGCAGCTTAGGCCGTGATAATGAGCAGTTCTTC. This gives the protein CASSLGRDNEQFF.

The CDR3: CASSPYRQVIGTDTQYF. CDR3 in DNA: TGCGCCAGCAGCCCGTACCGACAGGTGATTGGGACAGATACGCAGTATTTT. The V gene is TRBV4-1, the J gene TRBJ2-3, with a weak D call TRBD1 (6 bases). The CDR3 contains 17 residues. Germline V gene lookup returns CDR1 MGHRA and CDR2 YSYEKL. Trimming removed 4 bases from V and 3 bases from J, with 20 bases in between.

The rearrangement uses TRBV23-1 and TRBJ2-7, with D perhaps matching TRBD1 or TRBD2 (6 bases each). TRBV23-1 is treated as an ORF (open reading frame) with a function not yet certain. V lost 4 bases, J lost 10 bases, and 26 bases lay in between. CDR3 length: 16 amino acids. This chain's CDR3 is CASSRIGGPESGVQYF. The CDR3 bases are TGCGCCAGCAGTCGGATCGGGGGCCCTGAATCCGGGGTACAGTACTTC.

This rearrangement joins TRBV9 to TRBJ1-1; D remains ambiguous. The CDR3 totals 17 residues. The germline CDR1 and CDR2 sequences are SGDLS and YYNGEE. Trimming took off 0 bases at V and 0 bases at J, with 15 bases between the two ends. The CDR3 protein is CASSVEVALDMNTEAFF. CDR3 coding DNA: TGTGCCAGCAGCGTAGAGGTAGCCCTCGATATGAACACTGAAGCTTTCTTT.

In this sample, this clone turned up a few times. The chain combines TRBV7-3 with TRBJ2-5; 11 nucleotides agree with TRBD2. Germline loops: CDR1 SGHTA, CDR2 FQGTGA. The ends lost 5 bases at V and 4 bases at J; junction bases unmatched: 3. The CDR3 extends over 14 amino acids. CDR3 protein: CASSLAGGVETQYF. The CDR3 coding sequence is TGTGCCAGCAGCCTAGCGGGAGGAGTAGAGACCCAGTACTTC.

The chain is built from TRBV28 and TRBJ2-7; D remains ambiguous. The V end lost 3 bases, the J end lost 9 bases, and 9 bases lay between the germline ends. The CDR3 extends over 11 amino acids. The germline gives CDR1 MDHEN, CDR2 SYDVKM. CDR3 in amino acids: CASSFNVGQYF. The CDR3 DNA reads TGTGCCAGCAGTTTTAACGTCGGGCAGTACTTC.